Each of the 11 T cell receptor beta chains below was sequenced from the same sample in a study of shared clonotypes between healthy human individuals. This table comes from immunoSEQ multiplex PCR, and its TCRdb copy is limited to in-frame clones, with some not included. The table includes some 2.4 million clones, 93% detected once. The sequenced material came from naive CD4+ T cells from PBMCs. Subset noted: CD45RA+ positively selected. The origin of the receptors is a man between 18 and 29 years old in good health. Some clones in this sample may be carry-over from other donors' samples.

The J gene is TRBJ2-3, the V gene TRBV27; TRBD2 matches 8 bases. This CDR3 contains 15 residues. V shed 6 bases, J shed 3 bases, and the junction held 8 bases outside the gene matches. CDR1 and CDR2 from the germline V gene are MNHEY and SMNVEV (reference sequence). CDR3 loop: CASRSRSGGTDTQYF. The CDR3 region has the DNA TGTGCCAGCAGGTCTCGGAGCGGGGGTACAGATACGCAGTATTTT.

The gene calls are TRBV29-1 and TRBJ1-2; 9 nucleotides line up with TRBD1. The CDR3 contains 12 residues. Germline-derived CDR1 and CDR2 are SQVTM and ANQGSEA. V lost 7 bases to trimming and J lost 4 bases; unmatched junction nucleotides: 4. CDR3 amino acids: CSGLDRGYGYTF. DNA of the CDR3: TGCAGCGGGCTGGACAGGGGCTATGGCTACACCTTC.

CDR3 nucleotide sequence: TGTGCCAGCAGCGTAGATGTTCTCCGTTTGGAGACCCAGTACTTC. Protein sequence: CASSVDVLRLETQYF. The chain employs TRBV9 and TRBJ2-5; no definite D call. V was trimmed by 0 bases and J by 5 bases, leaving 14 bases between them. The CDR3 runs 15 residues. Germline loops: CDR1 SGDLS, CDR2 YYNGEE.

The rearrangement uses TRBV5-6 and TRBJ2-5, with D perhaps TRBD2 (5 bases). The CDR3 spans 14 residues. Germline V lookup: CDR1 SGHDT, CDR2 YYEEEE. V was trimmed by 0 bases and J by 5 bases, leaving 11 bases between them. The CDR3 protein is CASSLATGSETQYF. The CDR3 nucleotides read TGTGCCAGCAGCTTGGCCACGGGATCGGAGACCCAGTACTTC.

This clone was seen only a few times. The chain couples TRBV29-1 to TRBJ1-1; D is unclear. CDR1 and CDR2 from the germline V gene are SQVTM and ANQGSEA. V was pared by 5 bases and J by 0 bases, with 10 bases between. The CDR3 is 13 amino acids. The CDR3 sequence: CSVSRLVNTEAFF. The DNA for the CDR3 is TGCAGCGTTTCCCGCCTGGTGAACACTGAAGCTTTCTTT.

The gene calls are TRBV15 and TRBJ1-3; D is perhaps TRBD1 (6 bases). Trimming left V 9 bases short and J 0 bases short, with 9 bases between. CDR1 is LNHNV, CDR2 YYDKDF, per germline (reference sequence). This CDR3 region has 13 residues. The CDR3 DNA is TGTGCCACACAGGGTATCTCTGGAAACACCATATATTTT. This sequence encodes CATQGISGNTIYF.

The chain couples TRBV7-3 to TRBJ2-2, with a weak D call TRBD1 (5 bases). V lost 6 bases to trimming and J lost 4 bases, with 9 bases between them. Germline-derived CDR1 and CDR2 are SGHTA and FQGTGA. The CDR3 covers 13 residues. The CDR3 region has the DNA TGTGCCAGCAGTATGCAGGGCACCGGGGAGCTGTTTTTT. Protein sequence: CASSMQGTGELFF.

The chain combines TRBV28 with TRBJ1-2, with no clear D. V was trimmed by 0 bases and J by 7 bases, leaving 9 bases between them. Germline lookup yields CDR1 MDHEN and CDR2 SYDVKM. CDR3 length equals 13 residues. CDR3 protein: CASSLWGMGGYTF. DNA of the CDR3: TGTGCCAGCAGTTTATGGGGAATGGGTGGCTACACCTTC.

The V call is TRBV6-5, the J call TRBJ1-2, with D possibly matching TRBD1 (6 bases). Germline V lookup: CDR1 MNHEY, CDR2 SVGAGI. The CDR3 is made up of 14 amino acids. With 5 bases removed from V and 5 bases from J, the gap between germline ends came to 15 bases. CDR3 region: CASSADSIGYGYTF. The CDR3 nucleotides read TGTGCCAGCAGTGCGGACAGTATCGGTTATGGCTACACCTTC.

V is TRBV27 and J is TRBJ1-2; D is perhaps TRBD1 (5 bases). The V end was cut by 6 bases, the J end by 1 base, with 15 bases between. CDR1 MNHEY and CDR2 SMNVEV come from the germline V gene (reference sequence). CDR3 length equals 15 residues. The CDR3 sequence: CASSPTGGFNYGYTF. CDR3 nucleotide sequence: TGTGCCAGCAGCCCTACCGGGGGTTTTAACTATGGCTACACCTTC.

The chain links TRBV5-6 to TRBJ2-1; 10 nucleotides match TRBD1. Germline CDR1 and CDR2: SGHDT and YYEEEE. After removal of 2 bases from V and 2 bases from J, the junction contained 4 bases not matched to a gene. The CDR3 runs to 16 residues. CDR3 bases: TGTGCCAGCAGCTTTGGGACAGGGGACCCCTACAATGAGCAGTTCTTC. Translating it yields CASSFGTGDPYNEQFF.